These T cell receptor beta chains were read from a single sample in a study of blood T cell repertoires in COVID-19. Here immunoSEQ multiplex PCR was the method, and the copy in TCRdb shows in-frame clones only, minus some. Of about 37,000 clones listed, around 90% are singletons. Sequences were obtained from peripheral blood. These receptors all come from a human donor in a cohort sampled during active COVID-19. Both conserved end residues are part of each CDR3. Fields, in order: clone size, J gene, D gene, V gene, CDR3 protein, CDR3 DNA. A D gene is named only where the DNA matches it firmly. Clone size appears in some rows only: once, few, many, or a class for an expanded clone.

-,TRBJ2-7,-,TRBV25-1,CASSEYPRVEQYF,TGTGCCAGCAGTGAATACCCACGAGTCGAGCAGTACTTC
-,TRBJ1-1,-,TRBV30,CAWRTGWNTEAFF,TGTGCCTGGAGAACAGGCTGGAACACTGAAGCTTTCTTT
-,TRBJ2-2,TRBD2,TRBV9,CASSVHSTSGYYTGELFF,TGTGCCAGCAGCGTCCACTCGACTAGCGGGTACTACACCGGGGAGCTGTTTTTT
-,TRBJ2-3,TRBD1,TRBV2,CASSVQGAPSTDTQYF,TGTGCCAGCAGTGTTCAGGGGGCCCCTAGCACAGATACGCAGTATTTT
-,TRBJ2-4,-,TRBV11-2,CASSATRGVAKNIQYF,TGTGCCAGCAGCGCAACCAGGGGGGTAGCCAAAAACATTCAGTACTTC
-,TRBJ1-1,-,TRBV3-1/TRBV3-2,CASSPNRNTEAFF,TGTGCCAGCAGCCCTAACAGGAACACTGAAGCTTTCTTT
-,TRBJ2-7,TRBD2,TRBV5-7,CASSFPGERGHEQYF,TGTGCCAGCAGCTTCCCCGGGGAGCGGGGGCACGAGCAGTACTTC
-,TRBJ1-4,-,TRBV19,CASTPGRGIEKLFF,TGTGCCAGTACTCCCGGTCGTGGTATTGAAAAACTGTTTTTT
-,TRBJ2-7,-,TRBV5-8,CASSPRQFYEQYF,TGTGCCAGCAGCCCCCGACAGTTCTACGAGCAGTACTTC
-,TRBJ2-5,TRBD1,TRBV10-1,CASSAGTGSRETQYF,TGCGCCAGCAGCGCCGGGACAGGGAGTAGAGAGACCCAGTACTTC
once,TRBJ2-5,-,TRBV16,CASSQSWRGSETQYF,TGTGCCAGCAGCCAATCTTGGAGAGGGTCGGAGACCCAGTACTTC
-,TRBJ1-6,TRBD1,TRBV9,CASSSTGGDYNSPLHF,TGTGCCAGCAGCTCCACAGGGGGCGACTATAATTCACCCCTCCACTTT
few,TRBJ1-4,-,TRBV6-2/TRBV6-3,CASSYSRFWTASPTNEKLFF,TGTGCCAGCAGTTACTCACGTTTTTGGACAGCAAGCCCAACTAATGAAAAACTGTTTTTT
-,TRBJ1-6,-,TRBV15,CATSEGPYNSPLHF,TGTGCCACTTCGGAGGGACCCTATAATTCACCCCTCCACTTT
-,TRBJ2-5,-,TRBV18,CASSPPGEETQYF,TGTGCCAGCTCACCACCAGGGGAAGAGACCCAGTACTTC
-,TRBJ2-3,-,TRBV7-9,CASSSKYADTQYF,TGTGCCAGCAGCTCTAAATATGCAGATACGCAGTATTTT
-,TRBJ2-5,-,TRBV7-9,CASSPQETQYF,TGTGCCAGCAGCCCACAAGAGACCCAGTACTTC
-,TRBJ1-5,TRBD1,TRBV19,CASSLDRGKQPQHF,TGTGCCAGTAGTCTCGACAGGGGAAAACAGCCCCAGCATTTT
-,TRBJ1-1,TRBD1,TRBV24-1,CATSASTGGTEAFF,TGTGCCACCAGTGCCTCTACAGGGGGCACTGAAGCTTTCTTT
-,TRBJ1-2,-,TRBV27,CASSPRWQNYGYTF,TGTGCCAGCAGTCCCCGTTGGCAGAACTATGGCTACACCTTC
-,TRBJ2-1,TRBD2,TRBV19,CASSDTRSGRWTSYNEQFF,TGTGCCAGTAGCGACACCCGAAGCGGGAGGTGGACTTCCTACAATGAGCAGTTCTTC
few,TRBJ2-7,TRBD2,TRBV6-2/TRBV6-3,CASSLRSPGGPYEQYF,TGTGCCAGCAGCCTCCGATCCCCGGGAGGGCCCTACGAGCAGTACTTC
-,TRBJ2-1,-,TRBV7-9,CASSDISGISSYNEQFF,TGTGCCAGCAGCGATATTAGCGGAATTAGCTCCTACAATGAGCAGTTCTTC
once,TRBJ2-5,TRBD2,TRBV5-1,CASKGTSGFKETQYF,TGCGCCAGCAAGGGGACTAGCGGGTTCAAAGAGACCCAGTACTTC
-,TRBJ2-1,-,TRBV20-1,CSASHGGSYNEQFF,TGCAGTGCTAGTCACGGAGGATCCTACAATGAGCAGTTCTTC